These T cell receptor beta chains were read from a single sample in a study of OX40 agonist ivuxolimab in advanced cancers. Libraries were prepared by immunoSEQ multiplex PCR; TCRdb keeps only in-frame clonotypes and omits some of them. The sample has 70,000 to 80,000 clones; over 75% are singletons. Specimen: CD4+ or CD8+ T cells sorted from blood, collected in a trial of the OX40 agonist ivuxolimab. These receptors were taken from an adult with an advanced solid tumor such as melanoma, head and neck, liver or kidney cancer. The conserved cysteine and the conserved F or W are not part of the CDR3 here. Each record gives: J gene, V gene, CDR3 protein.

>-|TRBV5-1
ASSPIVTGGRKGEQY
>TRBJ2-3|TRBV19
ASSMGGQVLDTQY
>TRBJ2-7|TRBV4-2
ASSLSRGSGEQY
>TRBJ2-7|TRBV30
AWSVGTPGEQY
>TRBJ2-2|TRBV5-4
ASSGLTGANTGELF
>TRBJ2-3|TRBV10-1
ASSGAGGTDTQY
>TRBJ2-5|TRBV4-3
ASSQGGRELGRETQY
>TRBJ2-4|TRBV27
ASSRTPDTENIQY
>TRBJ1-2|TRBV6-6
ASSYSSAGGYT
>TRBJ2-1|TRBV6-1
ASSPQTSGRSEQF
>TRBJ2-6|TRBV28
ASRLRTGSGANVLT
>TRBJ1-5|TRBV5-1
ASSYTGGVQPQH
>TRBJ1-1|TRBV11-2
ASSSTRKNTEAF
>TRBJ1-5|TRBV18
ASSPIRQGAGQPQH
>-|TRBV6-6
ASSYSRDYEQY
>TRBJ1-2|TRBV11-3
ASSLGGSFFYGYT
>TRBJ2-3|TRBV7-8
ASSLVGAREDTQY
>TRBJ1-5|TRBV5-6
ASSPGQSNQPQH